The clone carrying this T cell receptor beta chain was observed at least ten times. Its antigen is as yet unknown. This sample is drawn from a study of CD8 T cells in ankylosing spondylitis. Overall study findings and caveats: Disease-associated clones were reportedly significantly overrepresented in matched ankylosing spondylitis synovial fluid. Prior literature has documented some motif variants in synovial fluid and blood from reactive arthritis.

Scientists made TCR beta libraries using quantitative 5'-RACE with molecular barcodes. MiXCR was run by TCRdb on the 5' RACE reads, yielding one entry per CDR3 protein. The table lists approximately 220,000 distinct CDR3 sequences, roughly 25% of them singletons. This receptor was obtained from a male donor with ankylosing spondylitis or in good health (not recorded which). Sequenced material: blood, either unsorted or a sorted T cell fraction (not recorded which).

The CDR3 sequence is CASSQDPRGADTQYF. CDR3 DNA sequence: TGTGCCAGCAGCCAAGATCCTAGGGGGGCAGATACGCAGTATTTT. This rearrangement joins TRBV4-2 to TRBJ2-3; D might be TRBD1 or TRBD2, each matching 6 bases. The V end lost 0 bases, the J end lost 4 bases, and 11 bases lay between the germline ends. The CDR3 runs 15 residues. CDR1 LGHNA and CDR2 YNFKEQ come from the germline V gene.